This TCR beta chain was sequenced in a study of identical twins. The study's findings and limits: Its conclusions, products of cross-sectional statistical analysis, did not come from following the same donors.

This CDR3 is built from 15 residues. The ends lost 7 bases at V and 0 bases at J; junction bases unmatched: 7. Notes on this clonotype: What it recognizes is unknown.

MiXCR was run by TCRdb on the 5' RACE reads, yielding one entry per CDR3 protein. The sample lists 500,000 to 650,000 distinct CDR3 sequences, around 7.4% occurring once. Another study also made use of these data, one on yellow fever vaccine responses in identical twins.

This chain joins TRBV12-3 or TRBV12-4 and TRBJ2-3; 7 nucleotides align to TRBD2. The sample consisted of PBMCs. This clonotype originated in a young woman in good health. The CDR3 DNA follows: TGTGCCAGCACCTGGGGGGAGGGAAGCACAGATACGCAGTATTTT. Translating it yields CASTWGEGSTDTQYF.